This T cell receptor beta chain was found in a study of radiation and T cells in renal cell carcinoma. Time point here: blood 4 weeks post-SBRT, at nephrectomy. Described treatment: 15 Gy SBRT to primary tumor, nephrectomy 4 weeks later. Serial blood draws occurred at baseline and 2 and 4 weeks post-SBRT. Profiled with immunoSEQ multiplex PCR; TCRdb holds only in-frame clones, not every one. This table has around 140,000 clones, 80% to 90% appearing once. The ends were cut back, 3 bases at V and 5 bases at J, with 11 bases in the middle. This CDR3 has 13 residues. CDR1 KGHSH and CDR2 LQKENI come from the germline V gene.

The source was blood, collected from a patient whose treatment included radiotherapy and nephrectomy. The TCR was taken from a woman aged 45-65 years with renal cell carcinoma. The chain recombines TRBV18 with TRBJ2-7; maybe TRBD1 (5 bases). The CDR3, as DNA: TGTGCCAGCTCACCGGGGCCCGAGGACGAGCAGTACTTC. It specifies CASSPGPEDEQYF.